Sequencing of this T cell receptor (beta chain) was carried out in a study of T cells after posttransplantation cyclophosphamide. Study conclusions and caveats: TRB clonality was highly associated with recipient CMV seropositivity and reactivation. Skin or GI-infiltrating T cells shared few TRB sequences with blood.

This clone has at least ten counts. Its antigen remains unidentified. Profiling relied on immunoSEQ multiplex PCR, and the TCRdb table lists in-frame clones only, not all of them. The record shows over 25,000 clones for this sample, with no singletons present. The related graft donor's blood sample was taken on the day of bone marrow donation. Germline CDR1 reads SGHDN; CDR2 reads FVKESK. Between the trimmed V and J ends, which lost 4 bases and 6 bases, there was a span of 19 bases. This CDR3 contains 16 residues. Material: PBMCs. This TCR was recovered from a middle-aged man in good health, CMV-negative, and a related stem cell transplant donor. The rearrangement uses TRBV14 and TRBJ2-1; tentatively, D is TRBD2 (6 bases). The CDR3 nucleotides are TGTGCCAGCAGCCCTGGGACTCACACCACCCTCAATGAGCAGTTCTTC. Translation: CASSPGTHTTLNEQFF.